These 23 T cell receptor beta chains share one sample of origin, sequenced in a study of cytomegalovirus exposure and HLA in healthy donors. The primer mix had 60 Vbeta and 13 Jbeta primers. TCRdb's table, derived via immunoSEQ multiplex PCR, lists solely in-frame clones and lacks some. The table shows about 140,000 clones, with approximately 80% occurring only once. Input material: PBMCs. Every receptor here comes from a man in his thirties or forties in good health and CMV-seronegative.

This clone was picked up one time. The chain employs TRBV7-8 and TRBJ2-3; TRBD1 matches 7 bases. Looked up from germline, CDR1 is SGHVS and CDR2 is FQNEAQ. This CDR3 region has 21 residues. With V trimmed by 1 base and J by 0 bases, 19 bases remained unmatched. This CDR3 reads CASSLDVSGTVPFTSTDTQYF. As DNA, the CDR3 is TGTGCCAGCAGCTTAGATGTCTCCGGGACAGTTCCATTTACTAGCACAGATACGCAGTATTTT. Looking up the rest from reference TRBV7-8 and TRBJ2-3 gives the full variable domain: GAGVSQSPRYKVAKRGQDVALRCDPISGHVSLFWYQQALGQGPEFLTYFQNEAQLDKSGLPSDRFFAERPEGSVSTLKIQRTQQEDSAVYLCASSLDVSGTVPFTSTDTQYFGPGTRLTVL.

CDR3 nucleotide sequence: TGTGCCAGCAGCTTAGCAGCGGGAGGAGAAGATACGCAGTATTTT. Protein: CASSLAAGGEDTQYF. The chain is built from TRBV7-2 and TRBJ2-3; 9 positions match TRBD2. This CDR3 has 15 amino acids. From germline, CDR1 is SGHTA and CDR2 FQGNSA. The junction had 3 bases not matched to a gene; V was cut back by 0 bases and J by 5 bases.

The CDR3 here is CASSEPGGPRWNEQFF. The CDR3, as DNA: TGTGCCAGCAGTGAACCAGGAGGGCCACGATGGAATGAGCAGTTCTTC. The V and J genes are TRBV6-1 and TRBJ2-1; possibly TRBD2 for D (6 bases). Germline V gene lookup returns CDR1 MNHNS and CDR2 SASEGT. V was shortened by 2 bases and J by 7 bases, with 18 bases between the two germline ends. The CDR3 spans 16 residues.

The chain has TRBV30 and TRBJ1-3; D call uncertain. V was cut by 3 bases and J by 0 bases, with 9 bases left in between. This CDR3 contains 14 residues. Germline V gives CDR1 GTSNPN, CDR2 SVGIG (reference sequence). CDR3 sequence: CAWSREGSGNTIYF. In DNA, the CDR3 is TGTGCCTGGAGCCGTGAGGGCTCTGGAAACACCATATATTTT.

The chain combines TRBV2 with TRBJ2-1; 8 bases align to TRBD2. CDR1 and CDR2 (germline): SNHLY, FYNNEI. V dropped 6 bases and J dropped 4; count of bases not matched to a gene: 11. This CDR3 is built from 16 residues. CDR3 residues: CASSRESGSSYNEQFF. CDR3 sequence (DNA): TGTGCCAGCAGCCGCGAGAGCGGGAGCTCTTACAATGAGCAGTTCTTC.

CDR3 nucleotides: TGTGCCAGCAGTGAAGCGTTTGGGAGCTCCTACAATGAGCAGTTCTTC. It specifies CASSEAFGSSYNEQFF. This sequence joins TRBV2 and TRBJ2-1, with a weak D call TRBD2 (5 bases). V was clipped by 0 bases and J by 0 bases, with 9 bases between them. Germline loops: CDR1 SNHLY, CDR2 FYNNEI. The CDR3 sequence is 16 residues long.

V gene TRBV13 combines with J gene TRBJ2-1; 11 positions match TRBD2. J lost 8 bases, V lost 0 bases, and 6 bases had no gene match. The CDR3 contains 16 residues. The germline V gene encodes CDR1 PRHDT and CDR2 FYEKMQ (reference sequence). The CDR3 region is CASSLGGSGRADEQFF. The CDR3 DNA is TGTGCCAGCAGCTTAGGGGGTAGCGGGAGGGCCGATGAGCAGTTCTTC.

This sequence joins TRBV5-6 and TRBJ1-5; D is possibly TRBD1 (5 bases). The CDR3 has 16 residues. Trimming shortened V by 0 bases and J by 1 base, and 11 bases separated the two germline ends. The germline V gene encodes CDR1 SGHDT and CDR2 YYEEEE. CDR3 DNA sequence: TGTGCCAGCAGCTTGGGGGGGGATTGGAGCAATCAGCCCCAGCATTTT. Amino acids: CASSLGGDWSNQPQHF.

The rearrangement uses TRBV6-4 and TRBJ2-1, with TRBD2 matching 9 bases. J was trimmed by 0 bases and V by 2 bases; bases with no gene match: 2. The CDR3 has 16 residues. The germline gives CDR1 MRHNA, CDR2 SNTAGT. CDR3 sequence: CASSDVSGSSYNEQFF. DNA for the CDR3: TGTGCCAGCAGTGACGTTAGCGGGAGCTCCTACAATGAGCAGTTCTTC.

Here the CDR3 reads CASSPNRQGSNYGYTF. The CDR3 DNA reads as TGTGCCAGCAGCCCTAATCGACAGGGCTCTAACTATGGCTACACCTTC. V and J are TRBV11-1 and TRBJ1-2; 7 nucleotides agree with TRBD1. The germline V gene has CDR1 SGHAT and CDR2 FQDESV (reference sequence). This CDR3 is 16 amino acids long. Trimming at V came to 5 bases and at J to 0 bases, leaving 9 bases not matched to a gene.

In DNA, the CDR3 is TGTGCCAGCAGCGTATCCAGCGGGACTAATGAGCAGTTCTTC. This encodes CASSVSSGTNEQFF. J is TRBJ2-1 and V is TRBV9; 7 bases fit TRBD2. The germline V gene has CDR1 SGDLS and CDR2 YYNGEE. CDR3 length: 14 amino acids. J gave up 7 bases and V 1 base, and 5 bases lay outside the gene matches.

V usage is TRBV5-1 and J usage is TRBJ2-3; 7 nucleotides match TRBD2. This CDR3 contains 13 residues. Germline assignment: CDR1 SGHRS and CDR2 YFSETQ. With V trimmed by 5 bases and J by 4 bases, 4 bases remained unmatched. The DNA for the CDR3 is TGCGCCAGCAGGGTAACTAGCGCAGATACGCAGTATTTT. This sequence encodes CASRVTSADTQYF.

This clone has more than one count but fewer than ten. The chain is built from TRBV27 and TRBJ2-5; TRBD1 agrees at 7 bases. Germline CDR1 reads MNHEY; CDR2 reads SMNVEV (reference sequence). V shed 4 bases and J 4 bases; nucleotides not matched to a gene: 3. The CDR3 sequence is 13 residues long. The DNA for the CDR3 is TGTGCCAGCAGTTCGCGGACAGGAGAGACCCAGTACTTC. Protein: CASSSRTGETQYF.

This chain joins TRBV5-4 and TRBJ2-1, with D possibly being TRBD2 (6 bases). Trimming removed 2 bases at V and 2 bases at J, with 11 bases between. CDR1 and CDR2 from the germline V gene are SGHNT and YYREEE (reference sequence). The CDR3 runs 15 residues. CDR3 DNA sequence: TGTGCCAGCAGCTTTCTGGCGGGGACCTACAATGAGCAGTTCTTC. Translating it yields CASSFLAGTYNEQFF.

The V call is TRBV27, the J call TRBJ2-7, with TRBD1 matching over 7 bases. Per the germline V gene, CDR1 is MNHEY and CDR2 is SMNVEV (reference sequence). The CDR3 runs to 13 residues. V was clipped by 3 bases and J by 4 bases; unmatched bases: 3. CDR3 DNA: TGTGCCAGCAGTTTCGGGACAGCATACGAGCAGTACTTC. Amino acid sequence: CASSFGTAYEQYF.

V and J are TRBV15 and TRBJ1-3; the match to TRBD1 covers 7 bases. The CDR3 length is 16 residues. Looked up from germline, CDR1 is LNHNV and CDR2 is YYDKDF (reference sequence). The V segment lost 1 base and the J segment 2 bases; nucleotides outside the gene matches: 5. CDR3 nucleotides: TGTGCCACCAGCAGAGGGACAGGCATCCCTGGAAACACCATATATTTT. It is translated as CATSRGTGIPGNTIYF.

The chain recombines TRBV9 with TRBJ1-2; D remains unclear. Deletions cut 4 bases from V and 3 bases from J, with 13 bases between. CDR1 and CDR2 from the germline V gene are SGDLS and YYNGEE. The CDR3 has 14 amino acids. Written as DNA, the CDR3 is TGTGCCAGCAGCTCGCCAGGAGGCTACTATGGCTACACCTTC. Its translation: CASSSPGGYYGYTF.

The chain employs TRBV21-1 and TRBJ1-1; TRBD1, as called in the table, went unchecked against the DNA. TRBV21-1 is a documented pseudogene. The CDR3 totals 15 residues. The CDR3 spells CASTQAWGRATEAFF. The DNA of the CDR3 is TGTGCCAGCACCCAAGCATGGGGGCGGGCCACTGAAGCTTTCTTT.

CDR3 nucleotide sequence: TGTGCCAGCAGTGATCCCTGGGCCTCGGGGCAAGAGACCCAGTACTTC. It translates to CASSDPWASGQETQYF. The chain is built from TRBV6-1 and TRBJ2-5; a possible D gene is TRBD2 (5 bases). The CDR3 has 16 amino acids. Trimming took 3 bases from V and 2 from J, leaving 16 bases between them. From germline, CDR1 is MNHNS and CDR2 SASEGT.

V is TRBV4-1 and J is TRBJ2-7; 14 nucleotides match TRBD2. Trimming cost V 5 bases and J 1 base; bases outside gene matches: 1. Germline CDR1 reads MGHRA; CDR2 reads YSYEKL. This CDR3 spans 15 amino acids. The CDR3 nucleotides read TGCGCCAGCAGCTGGACTAGCGGGGGGTCCTACGAGCAGTACTTC. It yields the protein CASSWTSGGSYEQYF.

The chain is built from TRBV9 and TRBJ2-5; tentative D call: TRBD2 (5 bases). V gave up 0 bases and J gave up 2 bases, with 14 bases separating them. The CDR3 is 16 amino acids. Germline assignment: CDR1 SGDLS and CDR2 YYNGEE. CDR3 DNA: TGTGCCAGCAGCGTAGGGGCGGGCCCCTCTCAAGAGACCCAGTACTTC. Translating gives CASSVGAGPSQETQYF.

This clone has just one count. Written as DNA, the CDR3 is TGTGCCATCAGTCCAGACAGGGTCTCGCTCGAGCAGTACTTC. Amino acid sequence: CAISPDRVSLEQYF. V and J are TRBV10-3 and TRBJ2-7; 7 bases line up with TRBD1. The germline CDR1 and CDR2 sequences are ENHRY and SYGVKD. V lost 5 bases to trimming and J lost 6 bases; unmatched junction nucleotides: 10. The CDR3 length is 14 residues.

The V call is TRBV19, the J call TRBJ1-4; TRBD1 matches 7 bases. The germline V gene encodes CDR1 LNHDA and CDR2 SQIVND (reference sequence). V lost 3 bases and J lost 4; bases outside the gene matches: 2. The CDR3 is 14 residues long. CDR3 coding DNA: TGTGCCAGTAGTATCGGGACAGTTAATGAAAAACTGTTTTTT. Protein product: CASSIGTVNEKLFF. The variable domain in full, with the rest retrieved from reference TRBV19 and TRBJ1-4, is DGGITQSPKYLFRKEGQNVTLSCEQNLNHDAMYWYRQDPGQGLRLIYYSQIVNDFQKGDIAEGYSVSREKKESFPLTVTSAQKNPTAFYLCASSIGTVNEKLFFGSGTQLSVL.